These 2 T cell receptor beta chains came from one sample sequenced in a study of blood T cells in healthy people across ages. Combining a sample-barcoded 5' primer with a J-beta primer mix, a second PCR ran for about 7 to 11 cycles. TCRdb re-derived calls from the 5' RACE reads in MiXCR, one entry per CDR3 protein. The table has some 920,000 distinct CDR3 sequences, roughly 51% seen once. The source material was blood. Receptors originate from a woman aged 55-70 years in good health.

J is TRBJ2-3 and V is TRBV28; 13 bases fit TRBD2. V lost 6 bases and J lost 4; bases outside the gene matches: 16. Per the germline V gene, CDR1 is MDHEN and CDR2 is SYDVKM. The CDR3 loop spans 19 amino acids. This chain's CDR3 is CASSPALSTSGRASDTQYF. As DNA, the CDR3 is TGTGCCAGCAGCCCAGCGCTTAGTACTAGCGGGAGGGCATCAGATACGCAGTATTTT.

The CDR3, as DNA: TGTGCCAGCAGCCCCGATAAGCACCGGGAGCTGTTTTTT. This gives the protein CASSPDKHRELFF. The V gene is TRBV7-2, the J gene TRBJ2-2; D is unclear. Germline loops: CDR1 SGHTA, CDR2 FQGNSA. The CDR3 totals 13 residues. V was clipped by 5 bases and J by 9 bases, with 13 bases between them.